This TCR beta chain was recorded in a study of cytomegalovirus exposure and HLA in healthy donors. Whole-study findings and limits: The productive fraction for most TCR beta V segments was about 87% or about 30% in an earlier analysis.

PCR employed 60 Vbeta and 13 Jbeta primers. Libraries were prepared by immunoSEQ multiplex PCR; TCRdb keeps only in-frame clonotypes and omits some of them. The table records roughly 150,000 clones, around three quarters of them present only once. As regards this clone: The antigen is not known.

The CDR3 length is 13 residues. The V gene's germline CDR1 is GTSNPN and CDR2 SVGIG (reference sequence). V lost 4 bases to trimming and J lost 14 bases; unmatched junction nucleotides: 14. The rearrangement uses TRBV30 and TRBJ1-2, with 9 bases aligning to TRBD1. Sequences were obtained from PBMCs. The origin of this receptor is a woman aged 40-49 years in good health and CMV-seronegative. The CDR3 reads CAWIPPGQGTETF. The CDR3 DNA follows: TGTGCCTGGATACCTCCGGGACAGGGCACGGAGACCTTC.